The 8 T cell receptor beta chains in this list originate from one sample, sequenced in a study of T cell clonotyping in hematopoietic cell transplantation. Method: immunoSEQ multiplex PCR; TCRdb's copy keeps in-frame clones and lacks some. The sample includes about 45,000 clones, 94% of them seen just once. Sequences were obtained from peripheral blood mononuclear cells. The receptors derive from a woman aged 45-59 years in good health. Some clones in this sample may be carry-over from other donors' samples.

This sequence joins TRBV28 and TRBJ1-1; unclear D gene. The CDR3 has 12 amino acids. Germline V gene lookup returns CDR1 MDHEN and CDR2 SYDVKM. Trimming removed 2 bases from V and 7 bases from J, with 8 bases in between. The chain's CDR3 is CASSLKVREAFF. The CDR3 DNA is TGTGCCAGCAGTTTAAAGGTTCGTGAAGCTTTCTTT.

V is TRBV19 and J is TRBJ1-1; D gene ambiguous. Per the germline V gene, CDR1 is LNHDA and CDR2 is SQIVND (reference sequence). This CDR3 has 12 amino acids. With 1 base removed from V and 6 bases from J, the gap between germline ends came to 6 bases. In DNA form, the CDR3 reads TGTGCCAGTAGTATAGGGTTGGCTGAAGCTTTCTTT. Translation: CASSIGLAEAFF.

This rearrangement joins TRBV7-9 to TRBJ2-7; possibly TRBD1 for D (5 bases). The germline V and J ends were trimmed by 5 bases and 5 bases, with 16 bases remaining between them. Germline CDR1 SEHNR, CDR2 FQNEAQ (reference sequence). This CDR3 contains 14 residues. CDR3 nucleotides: TGTGCCAGCAGCCCTCAGGGAAAAGTCCACGAGCAGTACTTC. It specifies CASSPQGKVHEQYF.

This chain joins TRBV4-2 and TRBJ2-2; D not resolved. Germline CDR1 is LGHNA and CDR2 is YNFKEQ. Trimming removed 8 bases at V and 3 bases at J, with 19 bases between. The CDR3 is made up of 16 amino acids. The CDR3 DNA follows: TGTGCCAGCGGTTACCAGTCTTTGGAGTACACCGGGGAGCTGTTTTTT. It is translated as CASGYQSLEYTGELFF.

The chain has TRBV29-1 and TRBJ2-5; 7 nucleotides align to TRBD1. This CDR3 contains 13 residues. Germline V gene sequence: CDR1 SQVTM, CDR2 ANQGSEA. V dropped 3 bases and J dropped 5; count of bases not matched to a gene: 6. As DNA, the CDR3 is TGCAGCGTTGAGACAGGGTACAAGGAGACCCAGTACTTC. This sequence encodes CSVETGYKETQYF.

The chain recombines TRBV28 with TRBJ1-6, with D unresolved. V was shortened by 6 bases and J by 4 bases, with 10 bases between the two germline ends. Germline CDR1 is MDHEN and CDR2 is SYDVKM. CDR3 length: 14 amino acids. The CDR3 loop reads CASSPTGYNSPLHF. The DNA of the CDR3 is TGTGCCAGCAGCCCGACGGGGTATAATTCACCCCTCCACTTT.

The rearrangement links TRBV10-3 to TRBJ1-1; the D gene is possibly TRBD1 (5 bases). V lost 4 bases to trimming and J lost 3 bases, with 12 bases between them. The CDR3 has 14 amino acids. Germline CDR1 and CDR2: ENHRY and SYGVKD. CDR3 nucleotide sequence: TGTGCCATCAGTGTCCAGGGAGGCGACACTGAAGCTTTCTTT. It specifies CAISVQGGDTEAFF.

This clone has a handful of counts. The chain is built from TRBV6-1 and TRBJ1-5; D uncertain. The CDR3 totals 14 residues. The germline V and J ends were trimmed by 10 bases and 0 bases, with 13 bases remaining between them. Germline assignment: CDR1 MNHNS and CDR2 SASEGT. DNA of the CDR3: TGTGCCATCCAACAGAGGGATAGCAATCAGCCCCAGCATTTT. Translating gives CAIQQRDSNQPQHF.